Here is one T cell receptor (beta chain) with its context. TCRdb's table, derived via immunoSEQ multiplex PCR, lists solely in-frame clones and lacks some. The sample includes approximately 260,000 clones, roughly 80% of them seen just once. There are 15 residues in the CDR3. Trimming pared 1 base from V and 3 bases from J, leaving 10 bases between. Germline assignment: CDR1 SGHAT and CDR2 FQNNGV. This entry belongs to a study of blood T cell repertoires in COVID-19. The chain carries TRBV11-2 and TRBJ1-3; no reliable D call. The specimen was peripheral blood. This sequence was found in an older woman with active or convalescent COVID-19. This CDR3 is CASSLGPGGGNTIYF. The DNA of the CDR3 is TGTGCCAGCAGCTTAGGACCCGGCGGTGGAAACACCATATATTTT.